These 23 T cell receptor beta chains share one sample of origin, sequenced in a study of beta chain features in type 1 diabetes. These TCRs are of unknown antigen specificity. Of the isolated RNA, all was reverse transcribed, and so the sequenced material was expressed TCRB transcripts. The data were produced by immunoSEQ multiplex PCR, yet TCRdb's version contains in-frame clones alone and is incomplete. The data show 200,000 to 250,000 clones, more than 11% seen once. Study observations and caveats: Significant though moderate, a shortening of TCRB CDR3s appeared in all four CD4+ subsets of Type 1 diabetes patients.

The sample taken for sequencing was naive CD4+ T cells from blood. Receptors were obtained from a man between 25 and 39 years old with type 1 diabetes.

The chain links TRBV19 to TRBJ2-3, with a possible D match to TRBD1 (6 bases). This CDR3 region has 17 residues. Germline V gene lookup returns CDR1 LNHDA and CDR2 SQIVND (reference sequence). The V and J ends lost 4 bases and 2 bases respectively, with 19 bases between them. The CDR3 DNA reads TGTGCCAGTAGTACCCGCTACAGGGTTACTAACACAGATACGCAGTATTTT. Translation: CASSTRYRVTNTDTQYF.

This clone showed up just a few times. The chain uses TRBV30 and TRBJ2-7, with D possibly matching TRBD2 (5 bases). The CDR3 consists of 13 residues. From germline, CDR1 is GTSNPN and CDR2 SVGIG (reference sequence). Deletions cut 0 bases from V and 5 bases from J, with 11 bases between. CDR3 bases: TGTGCCTGGAGTGTACTAGATCGTAACGAGCAGTACTTC. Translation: CAWSVLDRNEQYF.

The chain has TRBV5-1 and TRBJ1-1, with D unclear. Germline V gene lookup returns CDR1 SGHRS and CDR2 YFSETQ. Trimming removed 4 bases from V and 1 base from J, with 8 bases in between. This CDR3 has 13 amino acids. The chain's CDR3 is CASSPTSNTEAFF. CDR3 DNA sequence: TGCGCCAGCAGCCCGACTTCGAACACTGAAGCTTTCTTT. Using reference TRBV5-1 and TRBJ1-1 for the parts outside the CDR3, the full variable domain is KAGVTQTPRYLIKTRGQQVTLSCSPISGHRSVSWYQQTPGQGLQFLFEYFSETQRNKGNFPGRFSGRQFSNSRSEMNVSTLELGDSALYLCASSPTSNTEAFFGQGTRLTVV.

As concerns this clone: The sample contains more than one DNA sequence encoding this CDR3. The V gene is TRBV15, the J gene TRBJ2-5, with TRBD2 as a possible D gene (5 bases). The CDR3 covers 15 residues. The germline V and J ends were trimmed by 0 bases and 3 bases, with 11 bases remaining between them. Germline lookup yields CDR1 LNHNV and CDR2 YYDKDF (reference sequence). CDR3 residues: CATSRDPSGKETQYF. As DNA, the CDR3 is TGTGCCACCAGCAGAGATCCGAGCGGTAAAGAGACCCAGTACTTC.

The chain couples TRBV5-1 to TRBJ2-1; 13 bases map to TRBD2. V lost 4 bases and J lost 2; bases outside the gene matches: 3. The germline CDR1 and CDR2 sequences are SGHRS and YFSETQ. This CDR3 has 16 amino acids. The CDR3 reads CASSPLAGGAYNEQFF. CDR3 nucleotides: TGCGCCAGCAGCCCACTAGCGGGAGGGGCCTACAATGAGCAGTTCTTC.

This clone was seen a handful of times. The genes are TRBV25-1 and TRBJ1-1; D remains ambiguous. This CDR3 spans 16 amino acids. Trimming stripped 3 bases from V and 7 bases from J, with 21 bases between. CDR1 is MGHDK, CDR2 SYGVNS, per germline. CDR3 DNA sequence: TGTGCCAGCAGTGACTATGCGGCGGGTCGGCAGGATGAAGCTTTCTTT. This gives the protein CASSDYAAGRQDEAFF.

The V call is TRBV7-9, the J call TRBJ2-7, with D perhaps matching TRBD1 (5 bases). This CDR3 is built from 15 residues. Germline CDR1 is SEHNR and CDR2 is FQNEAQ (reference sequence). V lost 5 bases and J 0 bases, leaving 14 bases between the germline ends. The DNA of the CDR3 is TGTGCCAGCAGCATTTCGATGGACACCTCCTACGAGCAGTACTTC. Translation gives CASSISMDTSYEQYF.

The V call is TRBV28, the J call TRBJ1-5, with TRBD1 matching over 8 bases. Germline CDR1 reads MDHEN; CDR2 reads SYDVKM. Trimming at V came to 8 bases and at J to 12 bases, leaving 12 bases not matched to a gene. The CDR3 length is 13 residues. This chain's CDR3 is CASSFRGQMSQHF. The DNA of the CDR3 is TGTGCCAGCTCCTTCAGGGGGCAAATGAGCCAGCATTTT.

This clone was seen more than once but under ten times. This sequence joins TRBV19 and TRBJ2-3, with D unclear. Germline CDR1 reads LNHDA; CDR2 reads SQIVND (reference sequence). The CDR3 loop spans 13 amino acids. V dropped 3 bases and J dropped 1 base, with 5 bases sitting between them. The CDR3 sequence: CASSIARTDTQYF. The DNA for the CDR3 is TGTGCCAGTAGTATTGCGCGCACAGATACGCAGTATTTT.

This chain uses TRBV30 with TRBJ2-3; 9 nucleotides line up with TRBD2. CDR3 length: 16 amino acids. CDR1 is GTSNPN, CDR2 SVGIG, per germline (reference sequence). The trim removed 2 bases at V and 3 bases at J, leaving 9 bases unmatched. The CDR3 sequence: CAWSTPPAGGTDTQYF. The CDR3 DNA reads TGTGCCTGGAGTACCCCTCCGGCGGGGGGGACAGATACGCAGTATTTT.

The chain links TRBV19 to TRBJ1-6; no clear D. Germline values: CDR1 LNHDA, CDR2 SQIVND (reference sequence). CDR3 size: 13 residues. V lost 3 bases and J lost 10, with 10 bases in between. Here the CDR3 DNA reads TGTGCCAGTAGTATTCGGGGAAGATCACCCCTCCACTTT. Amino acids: CASSIRGRSPLHF.

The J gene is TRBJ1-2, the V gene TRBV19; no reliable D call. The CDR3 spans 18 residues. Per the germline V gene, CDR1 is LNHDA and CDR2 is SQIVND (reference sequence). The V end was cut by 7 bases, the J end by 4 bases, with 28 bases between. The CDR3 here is CASTSPKAYTTGIYGYTF. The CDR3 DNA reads TGTGCCAGTACCTCACCGAAGGCTTACACTACGGGGATCTATGGCTACACCTTC.

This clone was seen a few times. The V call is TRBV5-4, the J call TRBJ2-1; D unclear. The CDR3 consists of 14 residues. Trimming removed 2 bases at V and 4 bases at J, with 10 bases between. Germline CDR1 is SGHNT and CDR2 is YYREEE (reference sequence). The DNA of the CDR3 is TGTGCCAGCAGCTTAGGCGGCCTGTACAATGAGCAGTTCTTC. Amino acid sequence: CASSLGGLYNEQFF. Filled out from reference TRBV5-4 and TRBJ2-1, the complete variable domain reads ETGVTQSPTHLIKTRGQQVTLRCSSQSGHNTVSWYQQALGQGPQFIFQYYREEENGRGNFPPRFSGLQFPNYSSELNVNALELDDSALYLCASSLGGLYNEQFFGPGTRLTVL.

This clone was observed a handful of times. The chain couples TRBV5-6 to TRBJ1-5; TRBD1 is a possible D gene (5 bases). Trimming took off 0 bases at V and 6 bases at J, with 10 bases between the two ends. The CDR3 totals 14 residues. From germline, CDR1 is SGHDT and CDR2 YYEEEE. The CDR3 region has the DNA TGTGCCAGCAGCTTGGTACAGGATGGTCAGCCCCAGCATTTT. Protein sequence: CASSLVQDGQPQHF.

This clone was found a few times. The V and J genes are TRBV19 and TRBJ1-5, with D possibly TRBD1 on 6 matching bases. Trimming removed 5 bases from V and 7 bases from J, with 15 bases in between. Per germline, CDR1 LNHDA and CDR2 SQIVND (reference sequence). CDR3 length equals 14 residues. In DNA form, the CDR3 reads TGTGCCAGTAGTCCGTCGGGGGGCGGGCAGCCCCAGCATTTT. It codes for CASSPSGGGQPQHF.

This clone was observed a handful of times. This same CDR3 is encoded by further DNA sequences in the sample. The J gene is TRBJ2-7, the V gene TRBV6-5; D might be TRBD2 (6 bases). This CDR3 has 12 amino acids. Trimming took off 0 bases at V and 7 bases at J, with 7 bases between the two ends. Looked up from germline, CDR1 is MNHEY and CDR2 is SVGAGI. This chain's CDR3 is CASSYSGGEQYF. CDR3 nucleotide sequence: TGTGCCAGCAGTTACTCTGGAGGGGAGCAGTACTTC.

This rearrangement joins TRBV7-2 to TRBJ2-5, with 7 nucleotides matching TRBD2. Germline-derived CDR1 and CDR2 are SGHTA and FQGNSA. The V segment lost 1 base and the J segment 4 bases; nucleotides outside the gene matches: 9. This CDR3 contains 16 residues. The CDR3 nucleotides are TGTGCCAGCAGCTTAGTATGGGGCGGGGAGGGAGAGACCCAGTACTTC. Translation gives CASSLVWGGEGETQYF.

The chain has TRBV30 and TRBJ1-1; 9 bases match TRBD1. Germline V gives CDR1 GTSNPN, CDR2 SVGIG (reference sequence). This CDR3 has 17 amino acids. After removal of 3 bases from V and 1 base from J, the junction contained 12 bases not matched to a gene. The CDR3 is CAWRGGTGKKANTEAFF. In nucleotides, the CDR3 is TGTGCCTGGAGGGGGGGGACAGGGAAAAAAGCGAACACTGAAGCTTTCTTT. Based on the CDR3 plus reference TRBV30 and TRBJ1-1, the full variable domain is SQTIHQWPATLVQPVGSPLSLECTVEGTSNPNLYWYRQAAGRGLQLLFYSVGIGQISSEVPQNLSASRPQDRQFILSSKKLLLSDSGFYLCAWRGGTGKKANTEAFFGQGTRLTVV.

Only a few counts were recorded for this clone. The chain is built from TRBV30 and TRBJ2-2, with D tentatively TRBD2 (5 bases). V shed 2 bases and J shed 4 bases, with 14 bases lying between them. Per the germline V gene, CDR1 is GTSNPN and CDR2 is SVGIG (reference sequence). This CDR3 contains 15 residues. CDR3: CAWSLAGVSTGELFF. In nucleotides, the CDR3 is TGTGCCTGGAGTTTGGCGGGTGTGAGCACCGGGGAGCTGTTTTTT.

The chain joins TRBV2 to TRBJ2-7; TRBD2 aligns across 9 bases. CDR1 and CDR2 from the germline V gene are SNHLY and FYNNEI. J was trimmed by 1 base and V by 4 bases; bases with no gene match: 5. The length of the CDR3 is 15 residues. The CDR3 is CASSALAGPSYEQYF. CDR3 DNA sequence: TGTGCCAGCAGTGCCCTAGCGGGGCCTTCCTACGAGCAGTACTTC. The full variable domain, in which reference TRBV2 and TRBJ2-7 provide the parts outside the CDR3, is EPEVTQTPSHQVTQMGQEVILRCVPISNHLYFYWYRQILGQKVEFLVSFYNNEISEKSEIFDDQFSVERPDGSNFTLKIRSTKLEDSAMYFCASSALAGPSYEQYFGPGTRLTVT.

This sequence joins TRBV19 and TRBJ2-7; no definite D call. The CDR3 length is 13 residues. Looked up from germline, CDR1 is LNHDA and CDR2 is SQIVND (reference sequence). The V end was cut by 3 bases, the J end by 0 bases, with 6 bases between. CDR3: CASSIADSYEQYF. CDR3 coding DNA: TGTGCCAGTAGTATCGCGGACTCCTACGAGCAGTACTTC.

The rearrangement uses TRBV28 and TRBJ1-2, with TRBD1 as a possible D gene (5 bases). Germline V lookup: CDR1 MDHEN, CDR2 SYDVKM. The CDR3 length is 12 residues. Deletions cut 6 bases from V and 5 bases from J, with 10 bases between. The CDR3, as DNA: TGTGCCAGCAGCCCCAGACAGTATGGCTACACCTTC. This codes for CASSPRQYGYTF.

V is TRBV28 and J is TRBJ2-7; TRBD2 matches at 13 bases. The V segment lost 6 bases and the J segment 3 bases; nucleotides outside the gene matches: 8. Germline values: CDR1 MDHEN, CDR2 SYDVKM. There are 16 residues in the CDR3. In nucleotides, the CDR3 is TGTGCCAGCAGCCCCCGACTAGCGGGAGGCCTCTACGAGCAGTACTTC. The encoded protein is CASSPRLAGGLYEQYF.